A single T cell receptor beta chain is shown here with its context. The data were taken from a study of blood T cell repertoires in COVID-19. Profiling relied on immunoSEQ multiplex PCR, and the TCRdb table lists in-frame clones only, not all of them. The sample has about 190,000 clones, approximately 86% seen once. CDR1 is SGHDT and CDR2 is YYEEEE in the germline V gene. Unmatched junction bases numbered 8, after V lost 0 bases and J lost 6 bases. The CDR3 extends over 15 amino acids. This clonotype was sampled from a woman in her 40s in a cohort exposed to, infected with or recovered from COVID-19 (not recorded which). The rearrangement uses TRBV5-6 and TRBJ1-2; TRBD1 matches at 7 bases. The specimen sequenced was PBMCs or T cells enriched from blood (not recorded which). CDR3 in DNA: TGTGCCAGCAGCTTGGGCGTCGGGACAGCCGATGGCTACACCTTC. Protein: CASSLGVGTADGYTF.